This T cell receptor (beta chain) was sequenced during a study of post-analysis software for immune sequencing data. General study findings and limits: Significantly lower normalized Chao1 diversity was seen in multiple sclerosis patients than in controls. When the samples were clustered directly with F measure, those that had been prepared in the same batch showed strong co-clustering. Compared with controls, patients had more of roughly five TRBV segments, including TRBV5-6, TRBV5-1 and TRBV20-1.

The CDR3 has 15 residues. Germline CDR1 is SEHNR and CDR2 is FQNEAQ (reference sequence). V gave up 5 bases and J gave up 4 bases; unmatched junction bases: 7. Researchers reported that TCR beta cDNA libraries carried unique molecular identifiers. Each sample of 1 to 10 million input T cells yielded around 500,000 cDNA molecules, so each molecule approximated one T cell. MiXCR was run by TCRdb on the PCR reads, yielding one entry per CDR3 protein. The table records hundreds of thousands of distinct CDR3 sequences, roughly 40% of them present only once. This clonotype appeared a few times. What it recognizes is unknown.

This TCR was sampled from a girl aged 10-17 years with multiple sclerosis. This rearrangement joins TRBV7-9 to TRBJ2-1; 8 bases agree with TRBD2. Sequencing was performed on blood. CDR3 in DNA: TGTGCCAGCAGCCGAAGAGTAGCGGGGTACAATGAGCAGTTCTTC. It is translated as CASSRRVAGYNEQFF. Filled out from reference TRBV7-9 and TRBJ2-1, the complete variable domain reads DTGVSQNPRHKITKRGQNVTFRCDPISEHNRLYWYRQTLGQGPEFLTYFQNEAQLEKSRLLSDRFSAERPKGSFSTLEIQRTEQGDSAMYLCASSRRVAGYNEQFFGPGTRLTVL.